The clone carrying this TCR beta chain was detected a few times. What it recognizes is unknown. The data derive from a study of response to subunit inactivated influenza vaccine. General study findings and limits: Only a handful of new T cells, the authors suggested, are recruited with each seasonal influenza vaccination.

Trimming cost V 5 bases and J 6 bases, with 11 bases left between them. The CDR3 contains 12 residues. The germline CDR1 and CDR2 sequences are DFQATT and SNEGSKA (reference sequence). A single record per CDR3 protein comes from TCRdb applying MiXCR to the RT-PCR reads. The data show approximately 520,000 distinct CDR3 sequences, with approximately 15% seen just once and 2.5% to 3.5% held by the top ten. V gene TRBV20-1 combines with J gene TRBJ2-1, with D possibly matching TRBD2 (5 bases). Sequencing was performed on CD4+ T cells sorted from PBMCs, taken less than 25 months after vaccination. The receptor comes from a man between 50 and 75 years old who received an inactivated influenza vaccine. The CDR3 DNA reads TGCAGTGCTGCTGGAGGCTCCAATGAGCAGTTCTTC. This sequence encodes CSAAGGSNEQFF.